The source of this TCR beta chain is a study of cytomegalovirus exposure and HLA in healthy donors. Looking at the study overall: The same platform as the roughly 700 first-cohort repertoires was used for the 120 or so validation repertoires, a later analysis reported. Findings and limits, study-wide: Through in vitro validation, three CMV-associated chains were shown to be specific for CMV antigens. A list of more than 150 TCR beta chains associated with cytomegalovirus was given. Within the 120 validation repertoires, first-cohort TCR clusters tended to co-occur, according to a later analysis.

This clone has just a few counts. Its antigen is unknown. The protocol was immunoSEQ multiplex PCR, while the TCRdb copy is restricted to in-frame clones and leaves out a portion. The sample carries about 350,000 clones, 87% recorded once. Sequences were obtained from PBMCs. The source is a woman aged 30 to 39 in good health and CMV-seropositive.

The CDR3 sequence: CASRTGYIQYF. CDR3 bases: TGTGCCAGCAGGACAGGGTACATTCAGTACTTC. The J gene is TRBJ2-4, the V gene TRBV2; 7 positions agree with TRBD1. J was trimmed by 8 bases and V by 6 bases; bases with no gene match: 1. CDR1 and CDR2 (germline): SNHLY, FYNNEI. The length of the CDR3 is 11 residues.